Listed below are T cell receptor beta chains from one sample, sequenced in a study of cytomegalovirus exposure and HLA in healthy donors. Produced via immunoSEQ multiplex PCR; TCRdb's table is partial and in-frame only. Among around 190,000 clones listed, roughly 10% were seen once. Sequencing was performed on PBMCs. Receptors were obtained from a woman in her 30s in good health and CMV-seropositive. CDR3s include the opening cysteine and the closing phenylalanine or tryptophan. D genes are given only for firm matches. The listing skips clone size in some rows; elsewhere it reads once, few, many or a size class.

j_call clone_size v_call d_call cdr3_nt cdr3_aa
TRBJ1-6 NA TRBV5-1 NA TGCGCCAGCAGCTCAGAGACGGGGAATTCACCCCTCCACTTT CASSSETGNSPLHF
TRBJ1-2 few TRBV9 NA TGTGCCAGCAGCGCCCGTTCGTACAGTTTGTATGGCTACACCTTC CASSARSYSLYGYTF
TRBJ2-3 few TRBV4-2 TRBD2 TGTGCCAGCAGCCAAGATCTTGCGGGAGGGCCACCAGATACGCAGTATTTT CASSQDLAGGPPDTQYF
TRBJ2-5 NA TRBV6-1 TRBD1 TGTGCCAGCAGCGAAAATTACTTACAGGGGGCTCGGGAGACCCAGTACTTC CASSENYLQGARETQYF
TRBJ1-1 few TRBV13 TRBD1 TGTGCCAGCAGCCCGGGACAGGGGCGCTTCAGAGCTTTCTTT CASSPGQGRFRAFF
TRBJ1-1 NA TRBV5-1 TRBD1 TGCGCCAGCAGTATCACAGGGGCCGGGACTGAAGCTTTCTTT CASSITGAGTEAFF
TRBJ2-1 NA TRBV5-1 TRBD2 TGCGCCAGCAGCTTGAAGAGCGGGAGTTTCGATGAGCAGTTCTTC CASSLKSGSFDEQFF
TRBJ2-2 few TRBV4-1 TRBD1 TGCGCCAGCAGCCCTCGACAGGGGTCGGACACCGGGGAGCTGTTTTTT CASSPRQGSDTGELFF
TRBJ2-2 NA TRBV7-2 TRBD2 TGTGCCAGCAGCCCTCACCAGCGGGGGGGCGGGGAGCTGTTTTTT CASSPHQRGGGELFF
TRBJ2-1 few TRBV6-5 NA TGTGCCAGCAGTTACCCTCCGGGACAAATGGACGATGAGCAGTTCTTC CASSYPPGQMDDEQFF
TRBJ2-5 NA TRBV29-1 NA TGCAGCGTTGCAAGGGGTAGCGGAATCCAAGAGACCCAGTACTTC CSVARGSGIQETQYF
TRBJ1-3 NA TRBV7-9 TRBD1 TGTGCCAGCAGCTTATGGGGACAGGGAGGAAACACCATATATTTT CASSLWGQGGNTIYF
TRBJ2-3 NA TRBV5-6 NA TGTGCCAGCAGCTTGGACAGGGATGAGACAGATACGCAGTATTTT CASSLDRDETDTQYF
TRBJ2-1 few TRBV5-4 TRBD2 TGTGCCAGCCGAACTAGCGGGGGCTACAATGAGCAGTTCTTC CASRTSGGYNEQFF
TRBJ2-1 NA TRBV14 NA TGTGCCAGCAGCCAAGTAGAAAATGAGCAGTTCTTC CASSQVENEQFF
TRBJ1-3 NA TRBV9 TRBD1 TGTGCCAGCAGCGGGGGGGACAGTCACGGAAACACCATATATTTT CASSGGDSHGNTIYF
TRBJ2-3 few TRBV2 NA TGTGCCAGCAGTGAAGGGCGGGATACGCAGTATTTT CASSEGRDTQYF
TRBJ2-3 few TRBV5-1 TRBD2 TGCGCCAGCAGCTTGGCTAGCGGGAGGGCCCATACGCAGTATTTT CASSLASGRAHTQYF
TRBJ2-2 few TRBV27 NA TGTGCCAGCAGTTTCGGGAACACCGGGGAGCTGTTTTTT CASSFGNTGELFF
TRBJ1-2 NA TRBV14 NA TGTGCCAGCAGCCACCTGGACAGAGATCATGGCTACACCTTC CASSHLDRDHGYTF
TRBJ1-6 NA TRBV27 NA TGTGCCAGCAGCCCCCTAGGCCCATATAATTCACCCCTCCACTTT CASSPLGPYNSPLHF
TRBJ2-5 few TRBV5-1 TRBD2 TGCGCCAGCAGTTACCTCGTGGACGGGGAGGGGACCCAGTACTTC CASSYLVDGEGTQYF
TRBJ2-7 NA TRBV14 NA TGTGCCAGCAGCCAAGACTCCGACGAGCAGTACTTC CASSQDSDEQYF
TRBJ1-6 NA TRBV6-5 NA TGTGCCAGCAGTTATCGACAGGTCTATTCACCCCTCCACTTT CASSYRQVYSPLHF
TRBJ1-5 few TRBV2 NA TGTGCCAGCAGTGACACCTATAGCAATCAGCCCCAGCATTTT CASSDTYSNQPQHF
TRBJ1-5 NA TRBV6-1 NA TGTGCCAGCAGTGGGAATACAGGGCAGAGCAATCAGCCCCAGCATTTT CASSGNTGQSNQPQHF
TRBJ1-2 NA TRBV2 NA TGTGCCAGCAGTGAAGACCCACAGAACTATGGCTACACCTTC CASSEDPQNYGYTF
TRBJ2-5 few TRBV7-9 NA TGTACCAGCAGCTTGGCGGGGTCCCAAGAGACCCAGTACTTC CTSSLAGSQETQYF
TRBJ1-1 NA TRBV7-9 NA TGTGCCGGCGGAGGGGGGGCGAATCCTGAAGCTTTCTTT CAGGGGANPEAFF
TRBJ1-1 NA TRBV6-1 NA TGTGCCAGCCCTCCTGGACAGCCACCGACTGAAGCTTTCTTT CASPPGQPPTEAFF
TRBJ1-3 NA TRBV9 TRBD1 TGTGCCAGCAGCGGCAGGGGGCAATTCTCTGGAAACACCATATATTTT CASSGRGQFSGNTIYF
TRBJ1-2 NA TRBV9 TRBD1 TGTGCCAGCAGCGGACGGACAGGGGGGTACGGCTACACCTTC CASSGRTGGYGYTF
TRBJ2-5 NA TRBV14 TRBD2 TGTGCCAGCAGCCGCTTAGCGGGCGGTGTCCAAGAGACCCAGTACTTC CASSRLAGGVQETQYF
TRBJ1-2 few TRBV2 NA TGTGCCAGCAGCCAGGGACCTGGGGGGGTCTATGGCTACACCTTC CASSQGPGGVYGYTF
TRBJ2-7 NA TRBV11-2 NA TGTGCCAGCAGCTTTCACACAAGGGACTTCTACGAGCAGTACTTC CASSFHTRDFYEQYF
TRBJ2-2 NA TRBV29-1 TRBD1 TGCAGCGCGGGACAGGGTACCGGGGAGCTGTTTTTT CSAGQGTGELFF
TRBJ2-2 few TRBV19 TRBD2 TGTGCCAGTAGTAGCGGGAGGACGAACACCGGGGAGCTGTTTTTT CASSSGRTNTGELFF
TRBJ2-1 few TRBV6-5 NA TGTGCCAGCAGTAAAGGAGGGGGCCCCTACAATGAGCAGTTCTTC CASSKGGGPYNEQFF
TRBJ2-5 NA TRBV30 NA TGTGCCTGGGAGGTAGGCAGTCAAGAGACCCAGTACTTC CAWEVGSQETQYF